These 5 T cell receptor beta chains originate from one sample sequenced in a study of blood T cell repertoires in COVID-19 (dated by TCRdb to 2020 to 2022). Library method: the immunoSEQ multiplex PCR assay. The immuneACCESS repertoire file appears here via TCRdb, limited to in-frame rearrangements. These files lack a portion of the clones; in checked studies, under half of the deficit traces to unresolved V genes, and the cause of the others is not known. For this sample there are roughly 230,000 clones; about 82% appear just once. Roughly 5% of the sample comes from the top ten. The sequenced material came from peripheral blood. The receptors stem from a man in his fifties or sixties with COVID-19, enrolled during active disease.

The chain links TRBV7-8 to TRBJ2-1, with 8 bases aligning to TRBD2. The CDR3 is 16 residues long. V gave up 5 bases and J gave up 2 bases; unmatched junction bases: 8. From germline, CDR1 is SGHVS and CDR2 FQNEAQ. The CDR3 protein is CASSTTGTRAYNEQFF. The CDR3 nucleotides are TGTGCCAGCAGCACCACCGGGACTAGAGCCTACAATGAGCAGTTCTTC.

This chain uses TRBV5-6 with TRBJ2-3, with 7 bases identical to TRBD2. CDR1 is SGHDT and CDR2 is YYEEEE in the germline V gene. The CDR3 runs 18 residues. V lost 8 bases to trimming and J lost 2 bases; unmatched junction nucleotides: 20. As DNA, the CDR3 is TGTGCCAGGGGGGGAGGACTAGTTGCGTCCCCACACACAGATACGCAGTATTTT. Protein product: CARGGGLVASPHTDTQYF.

The V call is TRBV10-3, the J call TRBJ1-2, with 9 bases that match TRBD1. CDR1 and CDR2 (germline): ENHRY, SYGVKD. The CDR3 has 14 amino acids. V dropped 6 bases and J dropped 6; count of bases not matched to a gene: 8. The CDR3 reads CAIRAGQGDNGYTF. In DNA, the CDR3 is TGTGCCATCAGGGCGGGACAGGGCGATAATGGCTACACCTTC.

The CDR3 reads CASSFSDLGGYGYTF. CDR3 DNA sequence: TGTGCCAGCAGCTTTTCCGACTTAGGGGGCTATGGCTACACCTTC. This chain joins TRBV5-4 and TRBJ1-2; D is possibly TRBD1 (6 bases). Germline V gene sequence: CDR1 SGHNT, CDR2 YYREEE (reference sequence). This CDR3 contains 15 residues. The V and J ends lost 2 bases and 4 bases respectively, with 15 bases between them.

This chain uses TRBV28 with TRBJ2-2; 7 bases are a match to TRBD2. Germline loops: CDR1 MDHEN, CDR2 SYDVKM. V shed 6 bases, J shed 2 bases, and the junction held 9 bases outside the gene matches. The CDR3 is made up of 16 amino acids. In nucleotides, the CDR3 is TGTGCCAGCAGCCAGATGCGGGGGAGTAACACCGGGGAGCTGTTTTTT. As protein: CASSQMRGSNTGELFF. The entire variable domain, with the rest obtained from reference TRBV28 and TRBJ2-2, is as follows: DVKVTQSSRYLVKRTGEKVFLECVQDMDHENMFWYRQDPGLGLRLIYFSYDVKMKEKGDIPEGYSVSREKKERFSLILESASTNQTSMYLCASSQMRGSNTGELFFGEGSRLTVL.